The rows below give T cell receptor beta chains drawn from one sample of a study of human T cells and chemical hapten exposure. TCRdb analysed the RACE reads with MiXCR anew, one entry per CDR3 protein. Of about 120,000 distinct CDR3 sequences detected, approximately 12% appear once; the ten largest clones hold about 3%. The source was whole blood, collected in connection with sensitization to the hapten diphenylcyclopropenone (DPC). The receptors shown here come from a woman aged 18-30 years with alopecia areata. Some clones in this sample may be carry-over from other donors' samples. The CDR3 runs from the conserved cysteine through the conserved F or W. The order of the fields is clone size, J gene, V gene, D gene, CDR3 protein, CDR3 DNA. The D gene is left open where the match is weak. Size is omitted from some rows. Given values are once, few, many or a class for expanded clones.

many TRBJ2-1 TRBV19 NA CASRTRSGQGSSYNEQFF TGTGCCAGTAGGACCCGCTCGGGACAAGGTAGCTCCTACAATGAGCAGTTCTTC
NA TRBJ1-2 TRBV3-1 NA CASSHGGRDYGYTF TGTGCCAGCAGCCATGGGGGTAGGGACTATGGCTACACCTTC
many TRBJ1-1 TRBV2 NA CASSEADSGRTEAFF TGTGCCAGCAGTGAAGCGGATAGCGGTCGGACTGAAGCTTTCTTT
many TRBJ2-3 TRBV11-2 NA CASSLRRTDTQYF TGTGCCAGCAGCTTACGCCGCACAGATACGCAGTATTTT
few TRBJ2-6 TRBV6-5 TRBD2 CASSYMRGSVSGANVLTF TGTGCCAGCAGTTACATGCGGGGGTCGGTCTCTGGGGCCAACGTCCTGACTTTC
few TRBJ1-4 TRBV12-3/TRBV12-4 TRBD1 CASSLDREREKLFF TGTGCCAGCAGTCTTGACAGGGAGCGTGAAAAACTGTTTTTT
NA TRBJ2-6 TRBV7-9 NA CASRQLGGANVLTF TGTGCCAGCAGACAGTTAGGAGGGGCCAACGTCCTGACTTTC
few TRBJ2-5 TRBV23-1 NA CASSPIPSAPQRETQYF TGCGCCAGCAGTCCGATTCCTAGCGCACCGCAAAGGGAGACCCAGTACTTC
NA TRBJ2-2 TRBV9 NA CASSPRPVGRELFF TGTGCCAGCAGCCCTCGCCCGGTGGGCAGGGAGCTGTTTTTT
many TRBJ1-4 TRBV20-1 TRBD1 CSARAPGQDGINEKLFF TGCAGTGCTAGAGCCCCGGGACAGGACGGAATTAATGAAAAACTGTTTTTT
many TRBJ2-1 TRBV3-1 TRBD2 CASSPFGTSGAQRDNEQFF TGTGCCAGCAGCCCATTCGGGACTAGCGGGGCCCAAAGGGACAATGAGCAGTTCTTC
NA TRBJ2-7 TRBV28 NA CASSLNRNSREQYF TGTGCCAGCAGTTTAAACCGCAATTCACGCGAGCAGTACTTC
few TRBJ2-7 TRBV5-5 TRBD1 CASSLAPHVGQGEQYF TGTGCCAGCAGTCTCGCCCCACACGTGGGACAGGGGGAGCAGTACTTC
few TRBJ2-4 TRBV6-5 NA CASWGGQATKNIQYF TGTGCCAGCTGGGGGGGACAGGCAACCAAAAACATTCAGTACTTC
NA TRBJ2-7 TRBV14 TRBD1 CASGRTGSSYEQYF TGTGCCAGCGGTAGGACAGGGAGCTCCTACGAGCAGTACTTC